The rows below give T cell receptor beta chains drawn from one sample of a study of blood T cell repertoires in COVID-19. Using immunoSEQ multiplex PCR, the repertoire was profiled, and TCRdb retains in-frame clones only, with some absent. The profile shows roughly 250,000 clones, approximately 80% of them singletons. Sequencing was performed on peripheral blood. Receptor source: a woman between 35 and 50 years old with active or convalescent COVID-19. CDR3s include the opening cysteine and the closing phenylalanine or tryptophan. A D gene is named only where the DNA matches it firmly. Clone size is shown for a subset of rows, as once, few, many or a class of expanded clone.

cdr3_nt,cdr3_aa,d_call,clone_size,v_call,j_call
TGTGCCAGCAGCAGCCCTGGGACAGGGCCCCAAGAGACCCAGTACTTC,CASSSPGTGPQETQYF,TRBD1,-,TRBV28,TRBJ2-5
TGTGCCAGCAGCTTAGCAGGGGCTGGGGCCAACGTCCTGACTTTC,CASSLAGAGANVLTF,-,-,TRBV7-2,TRBJ2-6
TGTGCCAGCAGCAAAGATGCAGGGAACTCCAATTCACCCCTCCACTTT,CASSKDAGNSNSPLHF,-,few,TRBV21-1,TRBJ1-6
TGTGCCAGCAGCTTAGACGGTGGTAGTCAGCCCCAGCATTTT,CASSLDGGSQPQHF,-,once,TRBV7-9,TRBJ1-5
TGTGCCAGCAGCACGCGGACTAGCGATGAGACCCAGTACTTC,CASSTRTSDETQYF,TRBD2,few,TRBV5-6,TRBJ2-5
TGCGCCAGCAGTGAGTCGGAGGGTAGCGGCTCACCCCTCCACTTT,CASSESEGSGSPLHF,-,-,TRBV10-2,TRBJ1-6
TGTGCCAGCACCGTTTCCGGGGGAAACACTGAAGCTTTCTTT,CASTVSGGNTEAFF,-,once,TRBV28,TRBJ1-1
TGTGCCAGCAGTTTATTCCCTAGCGGGGGGGCGGGACCCTACAATGAGCAGTTCTTC,CASSLFPSGGAGPYNEQFF,TRBD2,-,TRBV27,TRBJ2-1
TGTGCCAGCAGCGTAGGGAGTCCCCCTCTAGCCTACAATGAGCAGTTCTTC,CASSVGSPPLAYNEQFF,-,-,TRBV9,TRBJ2-1
TGTGCCAGCAGTTTCGGGGGGGCCGGCGAGACCCAGTACTTC,CASSFGGAGETQYF,TRBD2,-,TRBV7-9,TRBJ2-5
TGTGCCAGCAGTGACCTTCGGGGTAGCAATCAGCCCCAGCATTTT,CASSDLRGSNQPQHF,-,-,TRBV6-1,TRBJ1-5
TGTGCCAGCAGGAGGGAGGACTATGGCTACACCTTC,CASRREDYGYTF,-,-,TRBV27,TRBJ1-2
TGTGCCAGCAGTCCCCGGGACACCAAAAACACCATATATTTT,CASSPRDTKNTIYF,-,-,TRBV6-2/TRBV6-3,TRBJ1-3
TGTGCCAGTAGTGGGGGACAGACAACTAATGAAAAACTGTTTTTT,CASSGGQTTNEKLFF,TRBD1,-,TRBV19,TRBJ1-4
TGTGCCAGTAGTATCGGGAGGGGGCGCGGTAATCAGCCCCAGCATTTT,CASSIGRGRGNQPQHF,TRBD1,-,TRBV19,TRBJ1-5
TGCGCCAGCAGCCAAGAGGAGGGGGCGGACACTGAAGCTTTCTTT,CASSQEEGADTEAFF,TRBD1,-,TRBV4-1,TRBJ1-1
TGCGCCAGCAGCCAAGGCCGGGGAGGGAACTCCTACAATGAGCAGTTCTTC,CASSQGRGGNSYNEQFF,TRBD2,-,TRBV4-1,TRBJ2-1
TGTGCCAGCTTCAGGGCAGGGGGCGATAACTATGGCTACACCTTC,CASFRAGGDNYGYTF,TRBD1,-,TRBV19,TRBJ1-2
TGCGCCAGCAGCTTAGGGGGCGAAAGGACTGAAGCTTTCTTT,CASSLGGERTEAFF,TRBD1,-,TRBV5-1,TRBJ1-1
TGTGCCTGGAGCCTCTCCCCTATCTCCACAGATACGCAGTATTTT,CAWSLSPISTDTQYF,-,-,TRBV30,TRBJ2-3
TGTGCCACCAGTGATTCCGGGGACAGGTTGTCGAAAGGCTACACCTTC,CATSDSGDRLSKGYTF,TRBD1,-,TRBV24-1,TRBJ1-2
TGTGCCAGCAAGTTTACCGGGACAGGGGGCCCACTCTCGGAAAACACCATATATTTT,CASKFTGTGGPLSENTIYF,TRBD1,-,TRBV7-8,TRBJ1-3
TGTGCCAGCAGACCCGGGACAGGGGGCAATTCACCCCTCCACTTT,CASRPGTGGNSPLHF,TRBD1,-,TRBV6-5,TRBJ1-6
TGTGCCAGCAGCCTAACAGGGGGCACTGAAGCTTTCTTT,CASSLTGGTEAFF,TRBD1,-,TRBV3-1/TRBV3-2,TRBJ1-1
TGTGCCAGCAGCCCCTACTCTGGAAACACCATATATTTT,CASSPYSGNTIYF,-,few,TRBV3-1/TRBV3-2,TRBJ1-3
TGTGCCAGCAGTGAGGCGGCCTTGAACACTGAAGCTTTCTTT,CASSEAALNTEAFF,-,few,TRBV6-1,TRBJ1-1
TGTGCCAGCAGCTTGGTCGGGGAACCCGGGGAGCTGTTTTTT,CASSLVGEPGELFF,-,-,TRBV5-6,TRBJ2-2
TGTGCCAGCAGCTTAGACCCAGGGCCTGGGGCCAACGTCCTGACTTTC,CASSLDPGPGANVLTF,-,once,TRBV11-2,TRBJ2-6
TGTGCCAGCAGCCCCGGACAGCGACCTGGCTACACCTTC,CASSPGQRPGYTF,-,-,TRBV6-5,TRBJ1-2
TGTGCCAGCAGCTTAGGGGGGCCGACCGAGCAGTACTTC,CASSLGGPTEQYF,-,-,TRBV7-6,TRBJ2-7
TGTGCCAGTACCGTTACAGGGGCGAGCAATCAGCCCCAGCATTTT,CASTVTGASNQPQHF,TRBD1,once,TRBV19,TRBJ1-5
TGTGCCGACGGTCCTAGGACAGGGACCCAGTACTTC,CADGPRTGTQYF,TRBD1,-,TRBV2,TRBJ2-5
TGTGCCAGCACCCCGGGACAGGGCTCCTACGAGCAGTACTTC,CASTPGQGSYEQYF,TRBD1,-,TRBV28,TRBJ2-7
TGCGCCAGCAGCCAGGGACAGGGGATGATTGGCTACACCTTC,CASSQGQGMIGYTF,TRBD1,-,TRBV4-1,TRBJ1-2
TGCGCCAGCAGCTGGTCCCCGGACAGGGGCAAAAACATTCAGTACTTC,CASSWSPDRGKNIQYF,TRBD1,-,TRBV5-1,TRBJ2-4
TGTGCCAGCAGCCTATTCCCATGGGGGGTCAAAAACATTCAGTACTTC,CASSLFPWGVKNIQYF,-,-,TRBV7-2,TRBJ2-4
TGTGCCAGCACCACCGGGACAGATTTCTACAATGAGCAGTTCTTC,CASTTGTDFYNEQFF,TRBD1,-,TRBV9,TRBJ2-1
TGTGCCAGCAGTTCGCCGCACACAGAAAGTAACATTCAGTACTTC,CASSSPHTESNIQYF,-,-,TRBV28,TRBJ2-4
TGTGCCAGCAGCTTAGATTGGAGGAATGAGCAGTTCTTC,CASSLDWRNEQFF,-,-,TRBV11-2,TRBJ2-1
TGCGCCAGCAGCTTGGACGGGACTAGCGGGGGGGCGGATACGCAGTATTTT,CASSLDGTSGGADTQYF,TRBD2,-,TRBV5-1,TRBJ2-3
TGTGCCAGCAGTGAGAGGGACAGGGGACCCTATGGCTACACCTTC,CASSERDRGPYGYTF,TRBD1,-,TRBV6-1,TRBJ1-2
TGTGCCATCCGGAGTCCCGGAAACACCATATATTTT,CAIRSPGNTIYF,-,-,TRBV28,TRBJ1-3